A selection of T cell receptor beta chains follows, all from one sample in a study of cytomegalovirus exposure and HLA in healthy donors. Profiling relied on immunoSEQ multiplex PCR, and the TCRdb table lists in-frame clones only, not all of them. This sample has a few hundred thousand clones; 81% occur once, and the top ten carry 7% to 9%. Sample: PBMCs. Receptors originate from a woman between 55 and 75 years old in good health and CMV-seropositive. The CDR3 runs from the conserved cysteine through the conserved F or W. The D gene is left open where the match is weak. Part of the rows lack a size; the others show once, few, many or a class for expanded clones.

>TRBD2|NA|TRBV5-4|TRBJ2-7
TGTGCCAGCAGCTTGGCGGCCGGGACTAGCGGCTACGAGCAGTACTTC
CASSLAAGTSGYEQYF
>TRBD2|few|TRBV27|TRBJ2-7
TGTGCCAGCAGTAGGACTAGCGGAACCTACGAGCAGTACTTC
CASSRTSGTYEQYF
>NA|NA|TRBV4-1|TRBJ2-7
TGCGCCAGCAGCCAAGAAGGACAGAGGGGCGAGCAGTACTTC
CASSQEGQRGEQYF
>TRBD1|NA|TRBV7-6|TRBJ2-7
TGTGCCAGCAGCTCTTGGGACAGGGAGGACGAGCAGTACTTC
CASSSWDREDEQYF
>NA|NA|TRBV11-1|TRBJ2-7
TGTGCCAGCAGCCCTAATAGAGCTTACGAGCAGTACTTC
CASSPNRAYEQYF
>TRBD2|NA|TRBV30|TRBJ2-5
TGTGCCTGGAGTGTACGACTAGCAGAGACCCAGTACTTC
CAWSVRLAETQYF
>NA|NA|TRBV5-6|TRBJ2-3
TGTGCCAGCAGCTTGGCCGCAGGGAGCACAGATACGCAGTATTTT
CASSLAAGSTDTQYF
>NA|NA|TRBV7-9|TRBJ1-1
TGTTCCAGCAGCTTGCTTTCGGTCCTGAACACTGAAGCTTTCTTT
CSSSLLSVLNTEAFF
>TRBD1|NA|TRBV11-2|TRBJ2-7
TGTGCCAGCAGCCCGGGACAGGGATTTGAGCAGTACTTC
CASSPGQGFEQYF
>NA|NA|TRBV6-1|TRBJ1-5
TGTGCCAGCAGTGGCCGACAGGTAGGCAATCAGCCCCAGCATTTT
CASSGRQVGNQPQHF
>NA|NA|TRBV15|TRBJ1-5
TGTGCCACCAGCAGAGAGTACCACCACAATCAACCCCAGCATTTT
CATSREYHHNQPQHF
>NA|NA|TRBV30|TRBJ1-5
TGTGCCTGGAGTGTAAAACAGAAGAATCAGCCCCAGCATTTT
CAWSVKQKNQPQHF
>TRBD2|NA|TRBV27|TRBJ2-2
TGTGCCAGCAGGTGGGCTAGCGGGACCGGGGAGCTGTTTTTT
CASRWASGTGELFF
>TRBD1|once|TRBV7-6|TRBJ2-7
TGTGCCAGCAGCTCGGGACAGGGAAAATACGAGCAGTACTTC
CASSSGQGKYEQYF
>NA|NA|TRBV5-1|TRBJ2-7
TGCGCCAGCAGCGCGGGACTGAGCTCCTACGAGCAGTACTTC
CASSAGLSSYEQYF
>NA|few|TRBV19|TRBJ1-1
TGTGCCAGTAGTATAGTAGGGGTTGGGGCGAACACTGAAGCTTTCTTT
CASSIVGVGANTEAFF
>TRBD2|NA|TRBV30|TRBJ2-7
TGTGCCTGGAGTGTGGGCGGGGGTGAGTACTTC
CAWSVGGGEYF
>TRBD2|NA|TRBV19|TRBJ2-7
TGTGCCAGTAGTATAAAGGGGACTAGCGGGAGAGAGACCTACGAGCAGTACTTC
CASSIKGTSGRETYEQYF
>NA|once|TRBV19|TRBJ2-3
TGTGCCAGTAGTATGGGAGTGGAGCTCCATACGCAGTATTTT
CASSMGVELHTQYF
>NA|few|TRBV7-8|TRBJ1-3
TGTGCCAGCAGCTTAGGGGCCCGAAACACCATATATTTT
CASSLGARNTIYF
>TRBD1|few|TRBV5-1|TRBJ1-1
TGCGCCAGCAGCTTGGGGGACAGGATCCTTGGGGCTTTCTTT
CASSLGDRILGAFF
>TRBD1|NA|TRBV27|TRBJ1-6
TGTGCCAGCAGAGGGGGCATGTATTCACCCCTCCACTTT
CASRGGMYSPLHF
>NA|few|TRBV10-3|TRBJ1-5
TGTGCCATCAGTGAGATCAGGGATGATCAGCCCCAGCATTTT
CAISEIRDDQPQHF
>NA|NA|TRBV2|TRBJ1-5
TGTGCCAGCAGTATGGTCGTAGTCCAGCCCCAGCATTTT
CASSMVVVQPQHF
>NA|NA|TRBV27|TRBJ1-2
TGTGCCAGCAGTTCCGTTGGAGGCGTCTATGGCTACACCTTC
CASSSVGGVYGYTF
>TRBD2|NA|TRBV18|TRBJ2-3
TGTGCCAGCTCACCCCTAGCGGGAGGGAACACAGATACGCAGTATTTT
CASSPLAGGNTDTQYF
>NA|NA|TRBV2|TRBJ2-2
TGTGCCAGCAGAATTCCCGGGACAAGGAACACCGGGGAGCTGTTTTTT
CASRIPGTRNTGELFF
>NA|few|TRBV21-1|TRBJ2-3
TGTGCCTCACCTGCGGAGGCCGGTCGGTGGACAGATACGCAGTATTTT
CASPAEAGRWTDTQYF
>TRBD1|NA|TRBV6-1|TRBJ2-7
TGTGCCAGCAGTGAAAGGGGACAGAAGAGCTACGAGCAGTACTTC
CASSERGQKSYEQYF
>NA|few|TRBV5-1|TRBJ1-5
TGCGCCAGCAGCCTCCATCCGGGCTTAGGAGGTCAGCCCCAGCATTTT
CASSLHPGLGGQPQHF
>NA|NA|TRBV7-2|TRBJ2-5
TGTGCCAGCAGCCTCCGGGGAGGTAGTGAGACCCAGTACTTC
CASSLRGGSETQYF
>TRBD2|NA|TRBV27|TRBJ2-7
TGTGCCAGCATGGAAGCGGGAGCTTCCTACGAGCAGTACTTC
CASMEAGASYEQYF
>NA|few|TRBV27|TRBJ2-1
TGTGCCAGCAGTTTTCTGTCAAAGGAGTCCGACGAGCAGTTCTTC
CASSFLSKESDEQFF
>TRBD1|once|TRBV7-9|TRBJ2-1
TGTGCCAGCAGCCAAGGGACAGGGGGCGCGTCGTCCTACAATGAGCAGTTCTTC
CASSQGTGGASSYNEQFF
>NA|NA|TRBV7-2|TRBJ1-5
TGTGCCAGCAGCGCACAGGGAGTCAATCAGCCCCAGCATTTT
CASSAQGVNQPQHF
>TRBD2|NA|TRBV14|TRBJ2-1
TGTGCCAGCGGATCTAGCGGCCTCGGTCCGTTCTTC
CASGSSGLGPFF
>NA|NA|TRBV6-6|TRBJ2-7
TGTGCCAGCAGTCCTACAGTTACCTACGAGCAGTACTTC
CASSPTVTYEQYF
>NA|NA|TRBV7-6|TRBJ2-2
TGTGCCACCCCAGCGGACACCGGGGAGCTGTTTTTT
CATPADTGELFF
>TRBD1|NA|TRBV19|TRBJ2-2
TGTGCCAGTAGTATTCTGGACAGGGAGGCCGGGGAGCTGTTTTTT
CASSILDREAGELFF
>NA|few|TRBV5-1|TRBJ1-1
TGCGCCAGCAGCTCCGGTATCAAGCAGAACACTGAAGCTTTCTTT
CASSSGIKQNTEAFF
>TRBD1|NA|TRBV29-1|TRBJ1-1
TGCAGCGTGGGGACAGTCGAAGCTTTCTTT
CSVGTVEAFF
>TRBD1|NA|TRBV10-3|TRBJ2-1
TGTGCCATCAGTGACTCCGGGACAGGGGCCCGTTATTACTACAATGAGCAGTTCTTC
CAISDSGTGARYYYNEQFF
>NA|NA|TRBV2|TRBJ1-6
TGTGCCAGCAGCGCGGATCCCCGGGGTTATAATTCACCCCTCCACTTT
CASSADPRGYNSPLHF
>NA|NA|TRBV5-6|TRBJ1-2
TGTGCCAGCAGACTGAAGGGGGAAGATTTAAACACCTTC
CASRLKGEDLNTF
>NA|NA|TRBV4-1|TRBJ2-5
TGCGCCAGCAGTTACCTCGGACTGCCGCAAGAGACCCAGTACTTC
CASSYLGLPQETQYF